This TCR beta chain came from a study of T cells in Graves' hyperthyroidism and ophthalmopathy. What was amplified from RNA transcripts were TCR beta CDR3 regions. A first-round RT-PCR of the TCR CDR3 used the HTBI primer set. MiXCR was run by TCRdb on the multiplex PCR reads, yielding one entry per CDR3 protein. This sample has around 360,000 distinct CDR3 sequences, with 13% to 15% found just once. V lost 3 bases and J 5 bases, leaving 18 bases between the germline ends. The CDR3 extends over 16 amino acids. CDR1 and CDR2 from the germline V gene are MGHRA and YSYEKL. Regarding the study as a whole: Blood samples included most of the expanded thyroid clonotypes exceeding 0.001.

This clonotype was found a few times. Its antigen is unknown. Those patients with uncontrolled infection, other autoimmune disease, pregnancy or lactation were excluded. Clinical symptoms, serum thyroxine, TRAb, thyroid ultrasound and orbital computed tomography established diagnosis. The rearrangement uses TRBV4-1 and TRBJ2-3; D might be TRBD2 (6 bases). This receptor was obtained from a woman aged 55 to 70 with Graves' ophthalmopathy. Input material: blood. The CDR3 here is CASSHPSGRAGDTQYF. The CDR3 nucleotides read TGCGCCAGCAGCCACCCGAGCGGGCGGGCGGGAGATACGCAGTATTTT.